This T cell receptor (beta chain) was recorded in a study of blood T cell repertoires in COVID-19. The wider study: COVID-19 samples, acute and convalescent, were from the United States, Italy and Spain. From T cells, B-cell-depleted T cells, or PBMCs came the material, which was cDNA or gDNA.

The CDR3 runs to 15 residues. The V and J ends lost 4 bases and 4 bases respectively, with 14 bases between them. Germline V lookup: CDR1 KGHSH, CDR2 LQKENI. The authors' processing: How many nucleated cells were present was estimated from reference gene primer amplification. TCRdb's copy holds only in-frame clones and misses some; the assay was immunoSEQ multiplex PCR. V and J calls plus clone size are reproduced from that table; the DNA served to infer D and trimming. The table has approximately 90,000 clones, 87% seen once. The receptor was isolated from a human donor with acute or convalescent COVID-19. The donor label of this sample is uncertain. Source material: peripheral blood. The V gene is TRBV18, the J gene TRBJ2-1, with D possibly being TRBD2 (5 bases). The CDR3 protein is CASSLGRGDYNEQFF. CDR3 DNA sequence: TGTGCCAGCTCACTTGGACGGGGAGATTACAATGAGCAGTTCTTC.